A selection of T cell receptor beta chains follows, all from one sample in a study of OX40 agonist ivuxolimab in advanced cancers. Sequencing used immunoSEQ multiplex PCR; TCRdb keeps in-frame clones, though not all of them. This sample has approximately 22,000 clones, with about 80% found just once. The sample consisted of CD4+ or CD8+ T cells sorted from blood, taken in a trial of the OX40 agonist ivuxolimab. These receptors were taken from an adult with an advanced solid tumor such as melanoma, head and neck, liver or kidney cancer. The CDR3 runs from the conserved cysteine through the conserved F or W. D genes are given only for firm matches. The size of a clone is reported for some rows only, either as once, few or many, or as a class for expanded clones.

J gene: TRBJ2-1; clone size: few; CDR3 length: 13; D gene: NA; V gene: TRBV7-9; CDR3 DNA: TGTGCCAGCAGCCTGACCGAGCGGGATGAGCAGTTCTTC; CDR3 protein: CASSLTERDEQFF
J gene: TRBJ2-2; clone size: NA; CDR3 length: 13; D gene: NA; V gene: TRBV6-4; CDR3 DNA: TGTGCCAGCAGCGCAGGGGACACCGGGGAGCTGTTTTTT; CDR3 protein: CASSAGDTGELFF
J gene: TRBJ2-2; clone size: NA; CDR3 length: 14; D gene: NA; V gene: TRBV6-5; CDR3 DNA: TGTGCCAGCGATGAACAGGGTGGCACCGGGGAGCTGTTTTTT; CDR3 protein: CASDEQGGTGELFF
J gene: TRBJ2-3; clone size: NA; CDR3 length: 11; D gene: NA; V gene: TRBV6-1; CDR3 DNA: TGTGCCAGCAGTGAATCCGATACGCAGTATTTT; CDR3 protein: CASSESDTQYF
J gene: TRBJ2-7; clone size: once; CDR3 length: 12; D gene: NA; V gene: TRBV7-8; CDR3 DNA: TGTGCCAGCAGCTTAGCATGGGGCGAGCAGTACTTC; CDR3 protein: CASSLAWGEQYF
J gene: TRBJ1-3; clone size: NA; CDR3 length: 13; D gene: NA; V gene: TRBV27; CDR3 DNA: TGTGCCAGTCAGTCTTTCCCTGGAAACACCATATATTTT; CDR3 protein: CASQSFPGNTIYF
J gene: TRBJ2-1; clone size: NA; CDR3 length: 16; D gene: TRBD2; V gene: TRBV5-1; CDR3 DNA: TGCGCCAGCAGCTCCCCGATAGCGGGATCCTACAATGAGCAGTTCTTC; CDR3 protein: CASSSPIAGSYNEQFF
J gene: TRBJ2-1; clone size: NA; CDR3 length: 16; D gene: NA; V gene: TRBV6-4; CDR3 DNA: TGTGCCAGCAGTGATTCGAAACGGGCAAGCGTCGATGAGCAGTTCTTC; CDR3 protein: CASSDSKRASVDEQFF
J gene: TRBJ2-4; clone size: NA; CDR3 length: 13; D gene: NA; V gene: TRBV28; CDR3 DNA: TGTGCCACCTGGGAACTAGCCAAAAACATTCAGTACTTC; CDR3 protein: CATWELAKNIQYF
J gene: TRBJ2-7; clone size: NA; CDR3 length: 15; D gene: NA; V gene: TRBV1; CDR3 DNA: TGCACCAGCAGCCAAGGTAGCGGGAGTACCTACGAGCAGTACTTC; CDR3 protein: CTSSQGSGSTYEQYF
J gene: TRBJ2-3; clone size: NA; CDR3 length: 18; D gene: TRBD2; V gene: TRBV18; CDR3 DNA: TGTGCCAGCTCACCACGAGGGGTTAGCGGGATGGCTGGAGATACGCAGTATTTT; CDR3 protein: CASSPRGVSGMAGDTQYF
J gene: TRBJ2-7; clone size: NA; CDR3 length: 18; D gene: NA; V gene: TRBV21-1; CDR3 DNA: TGTGCCAGCAGCAAAAAAAGCCCCCGGGAGGCGGGACTTTACGAGCAGTACTTC; CDR3 protein: CASSKKSPREAGLYEQYF
J gene: TRBJ1-1; clone size: NA; CDR3 length: 13; D gene: NA; V gene: TRBV2; CDR3 DNA: TGTGCCAGCAGGCCGAGGCAGAACACTGAAGCTTTCTTT; CDR3 protein: CASRPRQNTEAFF
J gene: TRBJ2-7; clone size: NA; CDR3 length: 15; D gene: TRBD1; V gene: TRBV7-9; CDR3 DNA: TGTGCCAGCAGCTTAGCGACAGGGCTACCCTACGAGCAGTACTTC; CDR3 protein: CASSLATGLPYEQYF
J gene: TRBJ1-4; clone size: NA; CDR3 length: 14; D gene: NA; V gene: TRBV5-1; CDR3 DNA: TGCGCCAGCAGCTTGGAATCAACTAATGAAAAACTGTTTTTT; CDR3 protein: CASSLESTNEKLFF
J gene: TRBJ2-5; clone size: NA; CDR3 length: 14; D gene: NA; V gene: TRBV23-1; CDR3 DNA: TGCGCCAGAGGTCGCGGCAGGGACGGAGAGACCCAGTACTTC; CDR3 protein: CARGRGRDGETQYF
J gene: TRBJ2-7; clone size: NA; CDR3 length: 16; D gene: TRBD2; V gene: TRBV4-1; CDR3 DNA: TGCGCCAGCAGCCAAGAAGCGGGAGGGGAGACCCACGAGCAGTACTTC; CDR3 protein: CASSQEAGGETHEQYF
J gene: TRBJ2-3; clone size: once; CDR3 length: 12; D gene: NA; V gene: TRBV5-8; CDR3 DNA: TGTGCCGGGGGCGGGATAGCAGATACGCAGTATTTT; CDR3 protein: CAGGGIADTQYF
J gene: TRBJ2-7; clone size: few; CDR3 length: 15; D gene: TRBD1; V gene: TRBV5-1; CDR3 DNA: TGCGCCAGCAGCTCCTCAGGGGGCGCTTGGTACGAGCAGTACTTC; CDR3 protein: CASSSSGGAWYEQYF
J gene: TRBJ2-5; clone size: once; CDR3 length: 16; D gene: NA; V gene: TRBV2; CDR3 DNA: TGTGCCAGCCGAACCTTTTGGCAGGGATTAGGGGAGACCCAGTACTTC; CDR3 protein: CASRTFWQGLGETQYF
J gene: TRBJ1-2; clone size: NA; CDR3 length: 15; D gene: NA; V gene: TRBV4-1; CDR3 DNA: TGCGCCAGCAGCCAAGATCGGGACTTTAACTATGGCTACACCTTC; CDR3 protein: CASSQDRDFNYGYTF
J gene: TRBJ1-1; clone size: medium-sized; CDR3 length: 14; D gene: NA; V gene: TRBV9; CDR3 DNA: TGTGCCAGCAGCGTAGCGTACCGGGGCACTGAAGCTTTCTTT; CDR3 protein: CASSVAYRGTEAFF
J gene: TRBJ2-1; clone size: NA; CDR3 length: 14; D gene: NA; V gene: TRBV11-2; CDR3 DNA: TGTGCCAGCAGCTTAGAACTGATGAGGTTGGAGCAGTTCTTC; CDR3 protein: CASSLELMRLEQFF
J gene: TRBJ2-7; clone size: NA; CDR3 length: 15; D gene: NA; V gene: TRBV15; CDR3 DNA: TGTGCCACCAGCAGAGTCCCCGGGACCATCTACGAGCAGTACTTC; CDR3 protein: CATSRVPGTIYEQYF
J gene: TRBJ2-7; clone size: hyperexpanded; CDR3 length: 17; D gene: NA; V gene: TRBV28; CDR3 DNA: TGTGCCAGCAGTTTCTCCTTAGCCGGGACCGCTACCTACGAGCAGTACTTC; CDR3 protein: CASSFSLAGTATYEQYF
J gene: TRBJ2-1; clone size: NA; CDR3 length: 15; D gene: TRBD2; V gene: TRBV19; CDR3 DNA: TGTGCCAGTGGGAAACTAGCGGGGCTTTACAATGAGCAGTTCTTC; CDR3 protein: CASGKLAGLYNEQFF
J gene: TRBJ2-7; clone size: NA; CDR3 length: 11; D gene: NA; V gene: TRBV19; CDR3 DNA: TGTGCCAGTAGTAACTCCTACGAGCAGTACTTC; CDR3 protein: CASSNSYEQYF
J gene: TRBJ2-5; clone size: NA; CDR3 length: 17; D gene: NA; V gene: TRBV28; CDR3 DNA: TGTGCCAGCAGCCAGGTTATTGCTAGCTCGTACCAAGAGACCCAGTACTTC; CDR3 protein: CASSQVIASSYQETQYF
J gene: TRBJ2-3; clone size: NA; CDR3 length: 17; D gene: NA; V gene: TRBV27; CDR3 DNA: TGTGCCAGCAGCCTACTCGGGCCTGTTGGTATCACAGATACGCAGTATTTT; CDR3 protein: CASSLLGPVGITDTQYF
J gene: TRBJ2-1; clone size: NA; CDR3 length: 16; D gene: TRBD1; V gene: TRBV6-4; CDR3 DNA: TGTGCCAGCAGAAAGACAGGGGGCGTTGGATACAATGAGCAGTTCTTC; CDR3 protein: CASRKTGGVGYNEQFF
J gene: TRBJ2-7; clone size: NA; CDR3 length: 14; D gene: NA; V gene: TRBV7-9; CDR3 DNA: TGTGCCAGCAGCAACCGGGACTCCCCCCACGAGCAGTACTTC; CDR3 protein: CASSNRDSPHEQYF
J gene: TRBJ1-1; clone size: few; CDR3 length: 13; D gene: NA; V gene: TRBV6-6; CDR3 DNA: TGTGCCAGCAGTTACTCGGGAGGTCAGGAAGCTTTCTTT; CDR3 protein: CASSYSGGQEAFF
J gene: TRBJ1-5; clone size: NA; CDR3 length: 13; D gene: NA; V gene: TRBV30; CDR3 DNA: TGTGCCTGGAGTGTCACATGGCCAGAGCCCCAGCATTTT; CDR3 protein: CAWSVTWPEPQHF
J gene: TRBJ2-3; clone size: many; CDR3 length: 15; D gene: NA; V gene: TRBV27; CDR3 DNA: TGTGCCAGCAGTTTCCGACTAGTCGGAACAGATACGCAGTATTTT; CDR3 protein: CASSFRLVGTDTQYF